What follows is one T cell receptor beta chain and its context. V lost 2 bases and J lost 0; bases outside the gene matches: 1. The CDR3 sequence is 16 residues long. The germline V gene encodes CDR1 SGHTS and CDR2 YDEGEE. This entry belongs to a study of blood T cell repertoires in COVID-19. Produced via immunoSEQ multiplex PCR; TCRdb's table is partial and in-frame only. This table has 250,000 or so clones, approximately 86% appearing once. Sequencing was performed on peripheral blood. This receptor was taken from an older man with acute or convalescent COVID-19. The rearrangement uses TRBV5-8 and TRBJ2-5; 13 bases are shared with TRBD2. The CDR3 loop is CASSLGTSGDQETQYF. In nucleotides, the CDR3 is TGTGCCAGCAGCTTAGGGACTAGCGGGGACCAAGAGACCCAGTACTTC.